This TCR beta chain was documented in a study of T-cell reconstitution after alpha-beta-depleted transplantation in children. Germline loops: CDR1 MNHEY, CDR2 SMNVEV (reference sequence). The CDR3 sequence is 16 residues long. The ends lost 0 bases at V and 4 bases at J; junction bases unmatched: 4. The TCRbeta library was prepared with unique molecular identifiers. One entry per CDR3 protein, called by TCRdb with MiXCR from the PCR reads. The sample shows about 200,000 distinct CDR3 sequences, 6.6% of them seen only once. This clonotype has at least ten counts. The receptor was derived from a boy between 2 and 10 years old with acute lymphoblastic leukemia, due to receive a stem cell transplant. This chain uses TRBV27 with TRBJ2-3; TRBD2 matches 10 bases. The sequencing here drew on PBMCs, taken before TCRalphabeta/CD19-depleted stem cell transplant. The chain's CDR3 is CASSLSLAGAADTQYF. The CDR3 DNA follows: TGTGCCAGCAGTTTATCGCTAGCGGGAGCAGCAGATACGCAGTATTTT.